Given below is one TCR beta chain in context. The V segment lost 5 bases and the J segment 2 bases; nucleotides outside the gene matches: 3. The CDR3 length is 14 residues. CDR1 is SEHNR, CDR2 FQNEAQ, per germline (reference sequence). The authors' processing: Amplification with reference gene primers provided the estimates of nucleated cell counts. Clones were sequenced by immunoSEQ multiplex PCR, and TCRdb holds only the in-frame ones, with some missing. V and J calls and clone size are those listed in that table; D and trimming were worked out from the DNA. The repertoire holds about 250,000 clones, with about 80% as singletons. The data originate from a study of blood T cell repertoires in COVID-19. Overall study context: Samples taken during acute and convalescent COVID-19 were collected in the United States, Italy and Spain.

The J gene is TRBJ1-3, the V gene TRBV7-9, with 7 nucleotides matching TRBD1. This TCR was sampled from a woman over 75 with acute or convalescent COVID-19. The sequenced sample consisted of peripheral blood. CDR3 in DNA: TGTGCCAGCAGCCATGACAGGGCTGGAAACACCATATATTTT. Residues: CASSHDRAGNTIYF.